A single T cell receptor beta chain is shown here with its context. The source of the sample is a study of patients and donors after allogeneic stem cell transplantation. A single record per CDR3 protein comes from TCRdb applying MiXCR to the RT-PCR reads. The repertoire holds 190,000 or so distinct CDR3 sequences, with 38% as singletons. The clonotype originates from a human donor who was either an allogeneic HSCT recipient or a stem cell or donor lymphocyte infusion donor (not recorded which). It is not recorded whose cells these are; they may come from a transplant donor. Sequenced material: blood, either unsorted or a sorted T cell fraction (not recorded which).

The CDR3 spells CASSLAGVGGYTF. As DNA, the CDR3 is TGTGCCAGCAGCTTAGCCGGCGTTGGCGGCTACACCTTC. This rearrangement joins TRBV11-2 to TRBJ1-2; D uncertain. There are 13 residues in the CDR3. V gave up 1 base and J gave up 8 bases, with 11 bases separating them. Germline CDR1 reads SGHAT; CDR2 reads FQNNGV. The full variable domain, rest sourced from reference TRBV11-2 and TRBJ1-2, is EAGVAQSPRYKIIEKRQSVAFWCNPISGHATLYWYQQILGQGPKLLIQFQNNGVVDDSQLPKDRFSAERLKGVDSTLKIQPAKLEDSAVYLCASSLAGVGGYTFGSGTRLTVV.